The TCR beta chain described here comes from a study of blood T cell repertoires in COVID-19. Study background: Specimens from acute and convalescent COVID-19 originated in the United States, Italy and Spain. PBMCs, B-cell-depleted T cells, or T cells provided the cDNA or gDNA that made up the material.

Authors' processing steps: Amplification with reference gene primers provided the estimates of nucleated cell counts. Generated by immunoSEQ multiplex PCR, the TCRdb table keeps only in-frame clones and is missing some. V and J calls and clone size are those listed in that table; D and trimming were worked out from the DNA. The sample contains about 170,000 clones, approximately 81% of which appear only once. The CDR3 runs to 13 residues. V gave up 6 bases and J gave up 5 bases, with 13 bases separating them. This TCR was recovered from a man between 18 and 35 years old with active or convalescent COVID-19. Sequenced sample: peripheral blood. V and J are TRBV12-3 or TRBV12-4 and TRBJ2-5; maybe TRBD2 (5 bases). This CDR3 reads CASRGSLPETQYF. For the CDR3, the DNA is TGTGCCAGCAGGGGGAGCCTTCCGGAGACCCAGTACTTC.